One and the same sample provided the 27 T cell receptor beta chains below, sequenced in a study of Ad26.COV2.S vaccination and SARS-CoV-2 variants. This table comes from immunoSEQ multiplex PCR, and its TCRdb copy is limited to in-frame clones, with some not included. The repertoire includes about 220,000 clones, 85% to 90% of them detected once, and about 10% sits in the top ten. Treatment given: around 19 received Ad26.COV2.S at low or high dose, single or two shots; about 5 received placebo; per-sample allocation not given. Repertoires come from day 63 after the first vaccine or placebo injection. Sequenced here: peripheral blood, sampled in a trial of Ad26.COV2.S vaccine versus placebo. The source of these receptors is a person aged 18-60 years who received the Ad26.COV2.S COVID-19 vaccine or a placebo.

The V gene is TRBV4-1, the J gene TRBJ1-6, with 8 positions matching TRBD1. Per germline, CDR1 MGHRA and CDR2 YSYEKL. The V segment lost 4 bases and the J segment 5 bases; nucleotides outside the gene matches: 7. The CDR3 loop spans 16 amino acids. In nucleotides, the CDR3 is TGCGCCAGCAGCCGAGGGACAGGCGGAAATAATTCACCCCTCCACTTT. Protein: CASSRGTGGNNSPLHF.

The V and J genes are TRBV6-2 or TRBV6-3 and TRBJ1-5; D is perhaps TRBD1 (5 bases). The CDR3 spans 15 residues. From germline, CDR1 is MNHEY and CDR2 SVGEGT. Trimming shortened V by 2 bases and J by 5 bases, and 13 bases separated the two germline ends. The CDR3 loop reads CASSYRSGRDQPQHF. The CDR3, as DNA: TGTGCCAGCAGTTACAGATCAGGGAGGGATCAGCCCCAGCATTTT.

V usage is TRBV5-6 and J usage is TRBJ2-2; the D is unclear. Per germline, CDR1 SGHDT and CDR2 YYEEEE. Trimming removed 4 bases at V and 6 bases at J, with 22 bases between. The CDR3 is 17 residues long. The chain's CDR3 is CASSRRKSFMRAGELFF. As DNA, the CDR3 is TGTGCCAGCAGCAGGCGGAAGAGTTTTATGCGCGCCGGGGAGCTGTTTTTT.

The chain has TRBV4-3 and TRBJ2-7, with 7 bases matching TRBD1. In germline, CDR1 is LGHNA, CDR2 YSLEER. The CDR3 runs to 16 residues. Losses at the gene ends were 4 bases for V and 7 bases for J; bases not matched to a gene: 16. For the CDR3, the DNA is TGCGCCAGCAGCCCACGCTGGACAGGCGGTTCTTGGGAGCAGTACTTC. Translating it yields CASSPRWTGGSWEQYF.

This clone has a handful of counts. The chain recombines TRBV7-2 with TRBJ1-2; D unclear. This CDR3 has 12 amino acids. Germline CDR1 is SGHTA and CDR2 is FQGNSA. The V end lost 2 bases, the J end lost 8 bases, and 9 bases lay between the germline ends. The CDR3 coding sequence is TGTGCCAGCAGCTTACTGGACGAGGGCTACACCTTC. Its protein is CASSLLDEGYTF.

The rearrangement uses TRBV11-2 and TRBJ2-7; tentative D call: TRBD1 (6 bases). CDR1 SGHAT and CDR2 FQNNGV come from the germline V gene. Trimming stripped 5 bases from V and 8 bases from J, with 19 bases between. CDR3 length: 14 residues. The CDR3 spells CASSPAPKDSQQYF. The DNA of the CDR3 is TGTGCCAGCAGCCCCGCACCGAAGGACAGCCAGCAGTACTTC. The whole variable domain, remainder taken from reference TRBV11-2 and TRBJ2-7, is EAGVAQSPRYKIIEKRQSVAFWCNPISGHATLYWYQQILGQGPKLLIQFQNNGVVDDSQLPKDRFSAERLKGVDSTLKIQPAKLEDSAVYLCASSPAPKDSQQYFGPGTRLTVT.

The V and J genes are TRBV24-1 and TRBJ2-5, with 12 bases identical to TRBD1. Germline values: CDR1 KGHDR, CDR2 SFDVKD. V lost 5 bases and J lost 5; bases outside the gene matches: 5. There are 15 residues in the CDR3. CDR3 amino acids: CATSGGTGGIETQYF. The CDR3 DNA follows: TGTGCCACCAGTGGAGGGACAGGGGGCATCGAGACCCAGTACTTC.

A few counts support this clone. V and J are TRBV5-4 and TRBJ2-1, with 7 bases identical to TRBD1. Germline CDR1 is SGHNT and CDR2 is YYREEE (reference sequence). Trimming cost V 0 bases and J 6 bases; bases outside gene matches: 3. The CDR3 runs to 14 residues. CDR3 in amino acids: CASSLDRGANEQFF. For the CDR3, the DNA is TGTGCCAGCAGCTTGGACAGGGGAGCCAATGAGCAGTTCTTC.

V gene TRBV24-1 combines with J gene TRBJ2-5; D ambiguous. CDR3 size: 14 residues. V dropped 2 bases and J dropped 2 bases, with 8 bases sitting between them. CDR1 and CDR2 (germline): KGHDR, SFDVKD. The DNA of the CDR3 is TGTGCCACCAGTGATTACGGCCCGCAAGAGACCCAGTACTTC. This encodes CATSDYGPQETQYF.

The V and J genes are TRBV20-1 and TRBJ1-3; possibly TRBD1 for D (5 bases). The CDR3 is 15 amino acids. The V end lost 3 bases, the J end lost 0 bases, and 12 bases lay between the germline ends. CDR1 is DFQATT, CDR2 SNEGSKA, per germline (reference sequence). The CDR3 bases are TGCAGTGCTAGTCAAGGGGCAGCCTCTGGAAACACCATATATTTT. It specifies CSASQGAASGNTIYF.

This sequence joins TRBV10-3 and TRBJ2-5; 8 bases agree with TRBD1. The CDR3 contains 15 residues. The J segment lost 4 bases and the V segment lost 0 bases, leaving 4 bases of the junction unmatched. Germline CDR1 and CDR2: ENHRY and SYGVKD. The CDR3 region is CAISESKQGVETQYF. CDR3 DNA: TGTGCCATCAGTGAGTCGAAACAGGGGGTAGAGACCCAGTACTTC.

This chain uses TRBV5-1 with TRBJ2-6; TRBD1 matches 7 bases. The germline gives CDR1 SGHRS, CDR2 YFSETQ. Trimming took 3 bases from V and 0 from J; bases not matched to a gene: 6. CDR3 length equals 17 residues. This CDR3 is CASSYGTAISGANVLTF. CDR3 sequence (DNA): TGCGCCAGCAGCTACGGGACAGCAATCTCTGGGGCCAACGTCCTGACTTTC.

The chain employs TRBV15 and TRBJ1-2; 8 positions agree with TRBD1. The CDR3 has 15 amino acids. Trimming cost V 1 base and J 5 bases; bases outside gene matches: 6. Germline V lookup: CDR1 LNHNV, CDR2 YYDKDF (reference sequence). The CDR3 coding sequence is TGTGCCACCAGCAGAGCGGGGGGACAGGTTTATGGCTACACCTTC. It is translated as CATSRAGGQVYGYTF.

The chain couples TRBV19 to TRBJ1-5, with D perhaps matching TRBD1 (6 bases). Trimming shortened V by 3 bases and J by 3 bases, and 12 bases separated the two germline ends. The CDR3 is 15 amino acids. CDR1 and CDR2 from the germline V gene are LNHDA and SQIVND (reference sequence). The CDR3 region is CASSMSGVFNQPQHF. The CDR3 DNA is TGTGCCAGTAGTATGTCAGGGGTCTTCAATCAGCCCCAGCATTTT.

The V and J genes are TRBV10-3 and TRBJ1-2; weak D call: TRBD1 (5 bases). The germline V gene encodes CDR1 ENHRY and CDR2 SYGVKD. The V end was cut by 11 bases, the J end by 5 bases, with 18 bases between. The CDR3 is 13 amino acids. Written as DNA, the CDR3 is TGTGCCGCCGGGGGACTAAGGGAATATGGCTACACCTTC. Translating gives CAAGGLREYGYTF.

About this clone itself: Within the sample, other DNA sequences also encode this same CDR3. The V and J genes are TRBV3-1 (or the pseudogene TRBV3-2) and TRBJ2-7, with 11 nucleotides matching TRBD2. This CDR3 is built from 14 residues. Germline V gene data show CDR1 as LGHDT and CDR2 as YNNKEL (reference sequence). V was pared by 5 bases and J by 2 bases, with 2 bases of the junction left unmatched. The CDR3 DNA is TGTGCCAGCAGCTTAGCGGGAGGGCCCTACGAGCAGTACTTC. Translated, it gives CASSLAGGPYEQYF.

The V gene is TRBV3-1 (or the pseudogene TRBV3-2), the J gene TRBJ2-3; 10 positions match TRBD2. The CDR3 has 15 residues. The germline CDR1 and CDR2 sequences are LGHDT and YNNKEL (reference sequence). Trimming cost V 3 bases and J 5 bases; bases outside gene matches: 5. CDR3 loop: CASSQSGRARDTQYF. CDR3 nucleotides: TGTGCCAGCAGCCAGAGCGGGAGGGCCCGAGATACGCAGTATTTT.

This clone occurred once. The chain combines TRBV5-4 with TRBJ1-4; D gene ambiguous. With 5 bases removed from V and 3 bases from J, the gap between germline ends came to 14 bases. Per the germline V gene, CDR1 is SGHNT and CDR2 is YYREEE (reference sequence). The CDR3 has 15 residues. In DNA form, the CDR3 reads TGTGCCAGCAGGCCAGGAGGAAGGCCTAATGAAAAACTGTTTTTT. This sequence encodes CASRPGGRPNEKLFF.

This clone appeared a single time. The V and J genes are TRBV3-1 (or the pseudogene TRBV3-2) and TRBJ1-1, with D possibly matching TRBD1 (5 bases). This CDR3 contains 14 residues. Germline values: CDR1 LGHDT, CDR2 YNNKEL (reference sequence). Between the trimmed V and J ends, which lost 0 bases and 5 bases, there was a span of 10 bases. CDR3 nucleotide sequence: TGTGCCAGCAGCCAAGAGTCAGGGTGGACTGAAGCTTTCTTT. Translating gives CASSQESGWTEAFF.

The chain recombines TRBV28 with TRBJ2-2; D gene unclear. CDR1 and CDR2 (germline): MDHEN, SYDVKM. V was shortened by 3 bases and J by 0 bases, with 14 bases between the two germline ends. This CDR3 has 17 residues. The DNA of the CDR3 is TGTGCCAGCAGTTTTCACTTTGTCTGGGCGAACACCGGGGAGCTGTTTTTT. Encoded protein: CASSFHFVWANTGELFF.

The V and J genes are TRBV10-3 and TRBJ2-5; D is perhaps TRBD1 (5 bases). Trimming removed 2 bases at V and 6 bases at J, with 13 bases between. The CDR3 length is 14 residues. Per the germline V gene, CDR1 is ENHRY and CDR2 is SYGVKD. This CDR3 reads CAISEGAGGKTQYF. Here the CDR3 DNA reads TGTGCCATCAGTGAGGGGGCAGGCGGTAAGACCCAGTACTTC.

The chain couples TRBV5-1 to TRBJ2-3; a weak D match, TRBD2 (8 bases). Germline CDR1 SGHRS, CDR2 YFSETQ. This CDR3 has 16 residues. The V gene lost 0 bases and the J gene lost 2 bases, with 13 bases spanning the gap. This CDR3 is CASSLAGRGHTDTQYF. Here the CDR3 DNA reads TGCGCCAGCAGCTTGGCCGGGAGGGGGCACACAGATACGCAGTATTTT.

A remark on this clone: The same CDR3 also results from other DNA sequences found in this sample. This chain joins TRBV29-1 and TRBJ1-5; weak D call: TRBD1 (5 bases). Germline loops: CDR1 SQVTM, CDR2 ANQGSEA. CDR3 length equals 13 residues. Trimming removed 4 bases from V and 5 bases from J, with 12 bases in between. In DNA form, the CDR3 reads TGCAGCGTTGGGCAGGGAGGAGATCAGCCCCAGCATTTT. Amino acid sequence: CSVGQGGDQPQHF.

The J gene is TRBJ2-1, the V gene TRBV6-5, with D uncertain. CDR3 size: 12 residues. From germline, CDR1 is MNHEY and CDR2 SVGAGI. The V end lost 7 bases, the J end lost 5 bases, and 9 bases lay between the germline ends. The CDR3 DNA follows: TGTGCCAGCAAGTGGTGGGACAATGAGCAGTTCTTC. Residues: CASKWWDNEQFF.

This rearrangement joins TRBV4-2 to TRBJ2-5; D may be TRBD2 (5 bases). Between the trimmed V and J ends, which lost 0 bases and 1 base, there was a span of 9 bases. The CDR3 spans 15 residues. CDR1 is LGHNA, CDR2 YNFKEQ, per germline. CDR3 residues: CASSQEIATQETQYF. DNA of the CDR3: TGTGCCAGCAGCCAAGAAATAGCGACCCAAGAGACCCAGTACTTC.

This chain joins TRBV6-5 and TRBJ2-7; D possibly corresponds to TRBD1 (6 bases). Trimming removed 3 bases from V and 1 base from J, with 13 bases in between. The CDR3 has 15 residues. CDR1 is MNHEY, CDR2 SVGAGI, per germline. In DNA form, the CDR3 reads TGTGCCAGCAGTTATATGGGACACACTTCCTACGAGCAGTACTTC. This translates into CASSYMGHTSYEQYF.

The J gene is TRBJ2-7, the V gene TRBV2; tentatively, D is TRBD1 (6 bases). Between the trimmed V and J ends, which lost 6 bases and 6 bases, there was a span of 21 bases. Germline CDR1 SNHLY, CDR2 FYNNEI. The CDR3 loop spans 15 amino acids. This CDR3 reads CASRAQTGVGAEQYF. Written as DNA, the CDR3 is TGTGCCAGCAGAGCCCAGACAGGCGTGGGCGCCGAGCAGTACTTC.